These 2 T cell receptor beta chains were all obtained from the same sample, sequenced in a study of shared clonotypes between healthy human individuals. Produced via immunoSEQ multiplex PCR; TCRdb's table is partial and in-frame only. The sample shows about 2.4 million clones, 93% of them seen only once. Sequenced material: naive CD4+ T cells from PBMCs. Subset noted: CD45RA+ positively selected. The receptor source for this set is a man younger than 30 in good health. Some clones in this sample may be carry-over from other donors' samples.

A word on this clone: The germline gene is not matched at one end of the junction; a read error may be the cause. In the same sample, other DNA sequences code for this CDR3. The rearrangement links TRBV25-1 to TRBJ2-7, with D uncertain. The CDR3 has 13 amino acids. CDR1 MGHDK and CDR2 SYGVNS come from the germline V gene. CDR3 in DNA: TGTGCTAGCAGTCCGGCCTTCTCCTACGAGCAGTACTTC. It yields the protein CASSPAFSYEQYF.

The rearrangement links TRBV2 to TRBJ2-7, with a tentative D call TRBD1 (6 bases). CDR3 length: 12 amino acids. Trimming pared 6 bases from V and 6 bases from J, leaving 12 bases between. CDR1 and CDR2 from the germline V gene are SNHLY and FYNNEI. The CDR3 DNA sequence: TGTGCCAGCAGACAGGGTTTCGGCGAGCAGTACTTC. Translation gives CASRQGFGEQYF.